The rows below give T cell receptor beta chains drawn from one sample of a study of human T cells and chemical hapten exposure. TCRdb re-analysed the RACE reads in MiXCR, keeping a single row per CDR3 protein. The table has around 120,000 distinct CDR3 sequences, roughly 12% seen once. The sequences come from whole blood, collected in connection with sensitization to the hapten diphenylcyclopropenone (DPC). These receptors came from a woman under 30 with alopecia areata. Some clones in this sample may be carry-over from other donors' samples. CDR3s include the opening cysteine and the closing phenylalanine or tryptophan. D genes are given only for firm matches. Clone size, where shown, is once, few, many, or a class for clones that have expanded.

j_gene: TRBJ2-1; d_gene: TRBD1; abundance: NA; v_gene: TRBV14; CDR3nt: TGTGCCAGCAGCCTGACAGGGAGCTACTACAATGAGCAGTTCTTC; CDR3aa: CASSLTGSYYNEQFF
j_gene: TRBJ2-2; d_gene: NA; abundance: NA; v_gene: TRBV20-1; CDR3nt: TGCAGTGCTACCGTGGGGCTCCCCGTGTTCCCCGCCGCCGGGGAGCTGTTTTTT; CDR3aa: CSATVGLPVFPAAGELFF
j_gene: TRBJ1-6; d_gene: TRBD1; abundance: many; v_gene: TRBV20-1; CDR3nt: TGCAGTGCGGACCCGGGACAGGGAAATTCACCCCTCCACTTT; CDR3aa: CSADPGQGNSPLHF
j_gene: TRBJ1-1; d_gene: NA; abundance: NA; v_gene: TRBV5-1; CDR3nt: TGCGCCAGCAGCTTAGGACACCCGAACACTGAAGCTTTCTTT; CDR3aa: CASSLGHPNTEAFF
j_gene: TRBJ2-5; d_gene: NA; abundance: few; v_gene: TRBV5-1; CDR3nt: TGCGCCAGCAGCTTACAGTTTACCCAAGAGACCCAGTACTTC; CDR3aa: CASSLQFTQETQYF
j_gene: TRBJ2-1; d_gene: NA; abundance: few; v_gene: TRBV6-2/TRBV6-3; CDR3nt: TGTGCCAGCACGCCCGGGACTTCTAATGAGCAGTTCTTC; CDR3aa: CASTPGTSNEQFF
j_gene: TRBJ1-5; d_gene: NA; abundance: few; v_gene: TRBV6-5; CDR3nt: TGTGCCAGCAGTTACAATAGCAATCAGCCCCAGCATTTT; CDR3aa: CASSYNSNQPQHF
j_gene: TRBJ1-2; d_gene: TRBD1; abundance: many; v_gene: TRBV27; CDR3nt: TGTGCCAGCAGTTGGACAGGTGGGCTCTATGGCTACACCTTC; CDR3aa: CASSWTGGLYGYTF
j_gene: TRBJ2-2; d_gene: NA; abundance: NA; v_gene: TRBV27; CDR3nt: TGTGCCAGCAGTTTATCGGTGTTGGGGGCCGGGGAGCTGTTTTTT; CDR3aa: CASSLSVLGAGELFF
j_gene: TRBJ2-7; d_gene: NA; abundance: NA; v_gene: TRBV24-1; CDR3nt: TGTGCCACCAGTGATGGGGTTCGGCAGTACTTC; CDR3aa: CATSDGVRQYF
j_gene: TRBJ1-5; d_gene: NA; abundance: few; v_gene: TRBV20-1; CDR3nt: TGCAGTGCTAGAACGACAGGTAATCAGCCCCAGCATTTT; CDR3aa: CSARTTGNQPQHF
j_gene: TRBJ2-3; d_gene: NA; abundance: NA; v_gene: TRBV20-1; CDR3nt: TGCAGTGCTAGAGCACGAGATACGCAGTATTTT; CDR3aa: CSARARDTQYF
j_gene: TRBJ2-3; d_gene: TRBD2; abundance: once; v_gene: TRBV28; CDR3nt: TGTGCCAGCAGTTTCTCCGGACTAGCGGGAGATACGCAGTATTTT; CDR3aa: CASSFSGLAGDTQYF
j_gene: TRBJ2-7; d_gene: NA; abundance: NA; v_gene: TRBV20-1; CDR3nt: TGCAGTGCTAACGGACAGTCTTCCTACGAGCAGTACTTC; CDR3aa: CSANGQSSYEQYF
j_gene: TRBJ2-7; d_gene: NA; abundance: NA; v_gene: TRBV20-1; CDR3nt: TGCAGTGCTAGGGATCAGCCGGCCGCCGAGCAGTACTTC; CDR3aa: CSARDQPAAEQYF
j_gene: TRBJ2-1; d_gene: TRBD2; abundance: few; v_gene: TRBV4-3; CDR3nt: TGCGCCAGCAGCCGGGCTAGCGGGGGGAACAATGAGCAGTTCTTC; CDR3aa: CASSRASGGNNEQFF
j_gene: TRBJ1-2; d_gene: NA; abundance: NA; v_gene: TRBV7-9; CDR3nt: TGTGCCAGCAGCGCAGGGTCTACCAACTATGGCTACACCTTC; CDR3aa: CASSAGSTNYGYTF
j_gene: TRBJ1-3; d_gene: NA; abundance: NA; v_gene: TRBV4-3; CDR3nt: TGCGCCAGCAGCCAGACGACAGGCGATCAATTAAACACCATATATTTT; CDR3aa: CASSQTTGDQLNTIYF
j_gene: TRBJ2-1; d_gene: NA; abundance: NA; v_gene: TRBV11-3; CDR3nt: TGTGCCAGCAGCTTAGATAGTCGGGCAGTCAATGAGCAGTTCTTC; CDR3aa: CASSLDSRAVNEQFF
j_gene: TRBJ1-5; d_gene: NA; abundance: NA; v_gene: TRBV29-1; CDR3nt: TGCAGCGTTGGGACCTCTTCTCAGCCCCAGCATTTT; CDR3aa: CSVGTSSQPQHF
j_gene: TRBJ1-1; d_gene: NA; abundance: NA; v_gene: TRBV10-3; CDR3nt: TGTGCCATCAGGGGGGGGGCCGCTGAAGCTTTCTTT; CDR3aa: CAIRGGAAEAFF
j_gene: TRBJ2-1; d_gene: NA; abundance: NA; v_gene: TRBV30; CDR3nt: TGTGCCTGGAGCCCCGAGAGAGAGAGTGAGCAGTTCTTC; CDR3aa: CAWSPERESEQFF
j_gene: TRBJ1-1; d_gene: NA; abundance: NA; v_gene: TRBV6-1; CDR3nt: TGTGCCAGCAGTAAGACAGGTCTTGGCACTGAAGCTTTCTTT; CDR3aa: CASSKTGLGTEAFF
j_gene: TRBJ2-7; d_gene: TRBD1; abundance: few; v_gene: TRBV29-1; CDR3nt: TGCAGCGTTGAAGATCCGACAGGGGGGATCTACGAGCAGTACTTC; CDR3aa: CSVEDPTGGIYEQYF
j_gene: TRBJ1-2; d_gene: NA; abundance: many; v_gene: TRBV6-2/TRBV6-3; CDR3nt: TGTGCCAGCAGTGTGGACAACTATGGCTACACCTTC; CDR3aa: CASSVDNYGYTF
j_gene: TRBJ2-7; d_gene: NA; abundance: many; v_gene: TRBV27; CDR3nt: TGTGCCAGCAGCGGGGATAGATACGAGCAGTACTTC; CDR3aa: CASSGDRYEQYF
j_gene: TRBJ1-5; d_gene: NA; abundance: NA; v_gene: TRBV6-1; CDR3nt: TGTGCCAGCACCCAGTGGGGGTTTGTTCAGCCCCAGCATTTT; CDR3aa: CASTQWGFVQPQHF
j_gene: TRBJ2-1; d_gene: TRBD2; abundance: many; v_gene: TRBV18; CDR3nt: TGTGCCAGCTCACCACCGGCGGGGGGGCCAGGTGAGCAGTTCTTC; CDR3aa: CASSPPAGGPGEQFF
j_gene: TRBJ2-3; d_gene: NA; abundance: once; v_gene: TRBV9; CDR3nt: TGTGCCAGCAGCGCCGCCGGGACTAGCACAGATACGCAGTATTTT; CDR3aa: CASSAAGTSTDTQYF
j_gene: TRBJ1-2; d_gene: TRBD1; abundance: many; v_gene: TRBV7-9; CDR3nt: TGTGCCAGCAGGGGCGGGACAGCTTCTGGCTACACCTTC; CDR3aa: CASRGGTASGYTF
j_gene: TRBJ2-7; d_gene: NA; abundance: few; v_gene: TRBV2; CDR3nt: TGTGCCAGCAGTGAAGTTAGACAGTACTTC; CDR3aa: CASSEVRQYF
j_gene: TRBJ1-1; d_gene: NA; abundance: NA; v_gene: TRBV10-3; CDR3nt: TGTGCCATCAGTGAGCCCCTGACGGGGAGAACTGAAGCTTTCTTT; CDR3aa: CAISEPLTGRTEAFF
j_gene: TRBJ2-7; d_gene: NA; abundance: few; v_gene: TRBV7-8; CDR3nt: TGTGCCAGCAGCTTAGAGGAAGCCTCCTACGAGCAGTACTTC; CDR3aa: CASSLEEASYEQYF
j_gene: TRBJ1-1; d_gene: NA; abundance: NA; v_gene: TRBV5-1; CDR3nt: TGCGCCAGCAGCCCGATGGTCTACGAGAACACTGAAGCTTTCTTT; CDR3aa: CASSPMVYENTEAFF
j_gene: TRBJ2-5; d_gene: NA; abundance: many; v_gene: TRBV20-1; CDR3nt: TGCAGTGCTAGAGATGGGGCCGACCCTTACCAAGAGACCCAGTACTTC; CDR3aa: CSARDGADPYQETQYF
j_gene: TRBJ1-6; d_gene: TRBD1; abundance: NA; v_gene: TRBV4-3; CDR3nt: TGCGCCAGCAGCCAAGATCAGGGGACAGCGTTTGCAGGGACCCTCCACTTT; CDR3aa: CASSQDQGTAFAGTLHF
j_gene: TRBJ2-1; d_gene: NA; abundance: NA; v_gene: TRBV2; CDR3nt: TGTGCCAGCACCAGGGGGGTTGAGCAGTTCTTC; CDR3aa: CASTRGVEQFF
j_gene: TRBJ1-3; d_gene: NA; abundance: NA; v_gene: TRBV28; CDR3nt: TGTGCCAGCACCCCTTGGGCCGACCCTGGAAACACCATATATTTT; CDR3aa: CASTPWADPGNTIYF
j_gene: TRBJ1-4; d_gene: NA; abundance: many; v_gene: TRBV27; CDR3nt: TGTGCCAGCAGTTTCTCCGTACTTGGACGGAATGAAAAACTGTTTTTT; CDR3aa: CASSFSVLGRNEKLFF
j_gene: TRBJ2-7; d_gene: NA; abundance: many; v_gene: TRBV7-2; CDR3nt: TGTGCCAGCAGCCGCCGGGACACAGCCTACGAGCAGTACTTC; CDR3aa: CASSRRDTAYEQYF
j_gene: TRBJ2-7; d_gene: NA; abundance: few; v_gene: TRBV15; CDR3nt: TGTGCCACCAGCAGAGATCGTGGTGGCAGGGGTTACGAGCAGTACTTC; CDR3aa: CATSRDRGGRGYEQYF
j_gene: TRBJ2-1; d_gene: NA; abundance: few; v_gene: TRBV7-2; CDR3nt: TGTGCCAGCAGCCCCCTGAGAGGATCCCTGGAGCAGTTCTTC; CDR3aa: CASSPLRGSLEQFF
j_gene: TRBJ2-3; d_gene: NA; abundance: few; v_gene: TRBV2; CDR3nt: TGTGCCAGCAGTGAGTCTTGGACAACAGATACGCAGTATTTT; CDR3aa: CASSESWTTDTQYF
j_gene: TRBJ2-3; d_gene: NA; abundance: many; v_gene: TRBV7-2; CDR3nt: TGTGCCAGCAGTCCCAGTTGGGGCGGTAAAGATACGCAGTATTTT; CDR3aa: CASSPSWGGKDTQYF
j_gene: TRBJ1-6; d_gene: NA; abundance: NA; v_gene: TRBV20-1; CDR3nt: TGCAGTGCTAGAGATCCACAGTATAATTCACCCCTCCACTTT; CDR3aa: CSARDPQYNSPLHF
j_gene: TRBJ2-2; d_gene: NA; abundance: few; v_gene: TRBV4-2; CDR3nt: TGTGCCAGCAGCCAAGATCTCAGGTCGAACACCGGGGAGCTGTTTTTT; CDR3aa: CASSQDLRSNTGELFF
j_gene: TRBJ2-1; d_gene: NA; abundance: NA; v_gene: TRBV4-3; CDR3nt: TGCGCCAGCAGCCAAGATTCGCGGGGTACCTACAATGAGCAGTTCTTC; CDR3aa: CASSQDSRGTYNEQFF
j_gene: TRBJ1-4; d_gene: NA; abundance: NA; v_gene: TRBV9; CDR3nt: TGTGCCAGCAGCCTCGTATCAGGCCCTAATGAAAAACTGTTTTTT; CDR3aa: CASSLVSGPNEKLFF
j_gene: TRBJ2-1; d_gene: NA; abundance: few; v_gene: TRBV2; CDR3nt: TGTGCCAGCAGCTCGGGGTTGGCTACCACCTACAATGAGCAGTTCTTC; CDR3aa: CASSSGLATTYNEQFF
j_gene: TRBJ1-2; d_gene: NA; abundance: few; v_gene: TRBV4-3; CDR3nt: TGCGCCAGCAGCCAAGATTCCCTCGCAGGGAGGGGTGGCTACACCTTC; CDR3aa: CASSQDSLAGRGGYTF
j_gene: TRBJ1-5; d_gene: NA; abundance: many; v_gene: TRBV12-3/TRBV12-4; CDR3nt: TGTGCCAGCAGTCACGAAACCTTTGACAGCCACAATCAGCCCCAGCATTTT; CDR3aa: CASSHETFDSHNQPQHF
j_gene: TRBJ1-3; d_gene: NA; abundance: NA; v_gene: TRBV7-9; CDR3nt: TGTGCCAGCAGCTTTGGACAGATCTCTGGAAACACCATATATTTT; CDR3aa: CASSFGQISGNTIYF
j_gene: TRBJ1-1; d_gene: NA; abundance: many; v_gene: TRBV7-6; CDR3nt: TGTGCCAGCAGCCAATATCAAGGGGTCAACACTGAAGCTTTCTTT; CDR3aa: CASSQYQGVNTEAFF